This entry is about one TCR beta chain. This clonotype was recorded a few times. Its antigen remains undetermined. Nothing much larger sits one base from this clone, and base qualities are not available. Starting from approximately 500 ng total RNA, TCRbeta-specific cDNA was produced by reverse transcription with a constant-region primer and ProtoScript II reverse transcriptase. The TCRbeta libraries were prepared through three rounds of nested multiplex PCR following a slightly modified ARM-PCR procedure. Multiplex TRBV1-TRBV30 forward primers and a Cbeta reverse primer were used in the first two PCR rounds, each of which was run for 9 to 11 cycles. Sample barcodes and Illumina adapters were added in a final 25-cycle PCR using Deep VentR polymerase. Before sequencing, amplicons between 200 and 500 bp were purified from gel using a QIAquick gel extraction kit. The TCRbeta amplicons were sequenced with 250-bp paired-end reads on an Illumina HiSeq 2500. Regarding the original processing steps: Quality trimming of reads was performed with Trimmomatic v0.33, and paired reads were merged with FLASH v1.2.11 so that full CDR3 sequences could be recovered. MiGEC v1.2.1b assigned V, D and J germline segments to the rearranged TCRbeta sequences. VDJtools v1.0.0 computed clonotype statistics and Shannon-Wiener diversity indices. To cut down on sampling bias, every analysis after diversity analysis relied on just the 250 most abundant clonotypes from each sample. The public reads were run again by TCRdb, first through fastp at Q25 and then through MiXCR, and only productive beta chains were kept. Identical CDR3 proteins give one entry, which carries the most common genes and DNA. The V and J calls were determined by TCRdb, not by the authors. For this sample there are 150,000 to 200,000 distinct CDR3 sequences; almost 65% appear just once. The ten most abundant clones make up around 7.1% of the sample.

Reading from cysteine to phenylalanine, the CDR3 counts 15 amino acids. Only CDR3 DNA remains: 45 bases, in frame from the first base. The junction shows trimming of 4 bases on V and 3 bases on J, plus 16 bases between the germline ends. CDR1 and CDR2 are drawn from the germline V gene: MDHEN, SYDVKM. Blood RNA was extracted from unsorted whole blood with TRIzol reagent; germline DNA came from the DNeasy Blood & Tissue kit. Patients had chronic HBV infection and were treatment-naive at sampling. Approximately 3.9 milliliters of peripheral blood were collected into K2EDTA tubes before surgery. The source of the sample is a study of tumor-infiltrating lymphocytes in primary liver carcinoma (dated by TCRdb to about 2017). With regard to the full study: Between late 2015 and early 2016, about 5 patients in China with histopathologically diagnosed primary liver carcinoma had their tumors surgically resected. Hepatocellular carcinoma (four) or combined HCC and intrahepatic cholangiocarcinoma (one) was present in the five patients, who were three men and two women aged 30 to 69 years. The tumors of the five patients were staged as T1-T3 N0M0, with maximum diameters ranging from roughly 4 to 10 cm. Samples yielded roughly 3.5 to 7.5 million productive TCRbeta reads; read depth did not differ significantly between tissue types. The study combined TCRbeta repertoire sequencing, expression microarrays and whole-exome sequencing across five regions of each liver tumor, with adjacent normal tissue and blood. A total of some 35 specimens from 5 patients went through TCRbeta repertoire sequencing, namely 25 tumor regions, 5 adjacent noncancerous liver tissues and 5 peripheral blood samples. Repertoires from technical replicates were highly reproducible, with mean shared-clone rates roughly 0.87 and correlation coefficients above 0.98. What the study reported, not specific to this receptor: Compared with blood, tumors had a significantly larger share of the repertoire taken up by the top 250 clones (p = 0.039). Pairs of tumor regions showed greater repertoire overlap (mean around 35%) than tumor-adjacent pairs (17%) or tumor-blood pairs (roughly 15%), which is consistent with antigen-driven expansion. Only the TCR beta chain was sequenced, so true repertoire diversity is likely underestimated because unpaired alpha chains were not captured. Bulk unsorted samples precluded comparing CD4+ and CD8+ T cell repertoires. The study included only four to six patients, and the authors note findings should be validated in a larger study.

Input material: peripheral blood. The receptor was isolated from a woman aged 55 to 70 with primary liver carcinoma and hepatitis B virus infection. The sequence is built from TRBV28 and TRBJ2-7; TRBD2 might be the D gene, on 5 matching bases. The CDR3 protein: CASSSPRGSLYEQYF. The bases read TGTGCCAGCAGTTCCCCTCGGGGATCCCTCTACGAGCAGTACTTC.